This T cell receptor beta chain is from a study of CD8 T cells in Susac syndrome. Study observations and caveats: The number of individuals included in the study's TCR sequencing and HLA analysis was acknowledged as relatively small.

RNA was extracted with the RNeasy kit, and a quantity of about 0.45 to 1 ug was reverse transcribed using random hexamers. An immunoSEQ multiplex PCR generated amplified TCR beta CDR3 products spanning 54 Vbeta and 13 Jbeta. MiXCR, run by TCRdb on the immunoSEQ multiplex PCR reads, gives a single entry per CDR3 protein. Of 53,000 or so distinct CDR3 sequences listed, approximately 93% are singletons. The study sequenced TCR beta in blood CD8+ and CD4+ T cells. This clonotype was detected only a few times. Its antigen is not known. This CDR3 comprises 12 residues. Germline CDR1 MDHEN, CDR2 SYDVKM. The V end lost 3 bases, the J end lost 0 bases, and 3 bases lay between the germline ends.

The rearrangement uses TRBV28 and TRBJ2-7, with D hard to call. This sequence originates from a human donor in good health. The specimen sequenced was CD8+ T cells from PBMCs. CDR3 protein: CASSLVSYEQYF. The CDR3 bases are TGTGCCAGCAGTTTGGTCTCCTACGAGCAGTACTTC.